The 16 T cell receptor beta chains below come from one sample, sequenced in a study of cytomegalovirus exposure and HLA in healthy donors. 13 Jbeta primers and 60 Vbeta primers were used for the PCR. Produced via immunoSEQ multiplex PCR; TCRdb's table is partial and in-frame only. The top ten clones hold around 3.4% of a sample with approximately 100,000 clones, around 85% of them seen once. The sample taken for sequencing was PBMCs. These receptors all stem from a man in his sixties in good health and CMV-seronegative.

The chain uses TRBV10-2 and TRBJ1-6, with no clear D. Germline V lookup: CDR1 WSHSY, CDR2 SAAADI. The CDR3 runs to 15 residues. The V end lost 6 bases, the J end lost 10 bases, and 19 bases lay between the germline ends. Here the CDR3 DNA reads TGCGCCAGCAGGACCCCAGGTTCGGAGGGCTCACCCCTCCACTTT. It codes for CASRTPGSEGSPLHF.

This clone has just a few counts. The chain joins TRBV30 to TRBJ1-3, with D perhaps matching TRBD1 (5 bases). Trimming took off 7 bases at V and 13 bases at J, with 23 bases between the two ends. The length of the CDR3 is 13 residues. Germline CDR1 and CDR2: GTSNPN and SVGIG (reference sequence). CDR3 bases: TGTGCCTATGCTACCGGGACTTCAAATCGGATATATTTT. This codes for CAYATGTSNRIYF.

This chain connects TRBV6-1 to TRBJ2-7, with TRBD1 matching over 7 bases. Germline values: CDR1 MNHNS, CDR2 SASEGT. V was pared by 4 bases and J by 3 bases, with 6 bases of the junction left unmatched. The CDR3 is made up of 14 amino acids. CDR3 in amino acids: CASSVGQDRYEQYV. CDR3 in DNA: TGTGCCAGCAGTGTTGGACAGGACCGCTACGAGCAGTACGTC.

The chain couples TRBV29-1 to TRBJ1-4, with 11 bases matching TRBD1. Germline V gene lookup returns CDR1 SQVTM and CDR2 ANQGSEA. V lost 7 bases and J lost 6; bases outside the gene matches: 4. The CDR3 has 13 residues. CDR3 sequence reads: CSAPGQGDEKLFF. CDR3 coding DNA: TGCAGCGCCCCGGGACAGGGGGATGAAAAACTGTTTTTT.

The V call is TRBV4-3, the J call TRBJ2-3; D is possibly TRBD2 (7 bases). Germline V gene lookup returns CDR1 LGHNA and CDR2 YSLEER. V was cut by 1 base and J by 0 bases, with 17 bases left in between. The CDR3 contains 18 residues. CDR3 bases: TGCGCCAGCAGCCAAGGGGAGGGGGGCGGCACTAGCACAGATACGCAGTATTTT. Encoded protein: CASSQGEGGGTSTDTQYF.

The gene calls are TRBV2 and TRBJ1-5; the D gene is possibly TRBD1 (5 bases). Deletions cut 7 bases from V and 3 bases from J, with 10 bases between. The CDR3 covers 13 residues. Germline V lookup: CDR1 SNHLY, CDR2 FYNNEI. CDR3: CASIGGDNQPQHF. The CDR3 coding sequence is TGTGCCAGCATCGGGGGGGACAATCAGCCCCAGCATTTT.

Here the CDR3 reads CASSLVQGPNEKLFF. CDR3 DNA: TGTGCCAGCAGCTTAGTACAGGGACCAAATGAAAAACTGTTTTTT. The chain uses TRBV7-9 and TRBJ1-4; a possible D gene is TRBD1 (6 bases). The CDR3 runs 15 residues. Germline V lookup: CDR1 SEHNR, CDR2 FQNEAQ (reference sequence). V shed 1 base and J shed 5 bases, with 11 bases lying between them.

CDR3 protein: CASSEGGRDEQYF. The CDR3 coding sequence is TGTGCCAGCAGTGAAGGAGGGAGGGACGAGCAGTACTTC. The chain joins TRBV2 to TRBJ2-7, with TRBD2 matching 7 bases. Trimming removed 1 base from V and 5 bases from J; junction bases left unmatched: 2. Per germline, CDR1 SNHLY and CDR2 FYNNEI. The CDR3 length is 13 residues.

The chain combines TRBV2 with TRBJ2-3, with D perhaps TRBD2 (7 bases). Germline CDR1 SNHLY, CDR2 FYNNEI. Trimming cost V 8 bases and J 3 bases, with 18 bases left between them. This CDR3 is 15 amino acids long. CDR3 region: CASQQGGAATDTQYF. CDR3 coding DNA: TGTGCCAGCCAACAAGGGGGGGCCGCAACAGATACGCAGTATTTT.

The CDR3 nucleotides read TGCGCCAGCAGGATTAGCGGGGTGCGAGTCCACAATGAGCAGTTCTTC. As protein: CASRISGVRVHNEQFF. The chain has TRBV10-1 and TRBJ2-1; 8 bases align to TRBD2. V was clipped by 6 bases and J by 5 bases; unmatched bases: 12. The CDR3 is 16 residues long. CDR1 is WNHNN and CDR2 is SYGVQD in the germline V gene (reference sequence).

This chain links TRBV11-1 with TRBJ2-1; D might be TRBD2 (6 bases). The CDR3 runs to 14 residues. V lost 2 bases, J lost 6 bases, and 11 bases lay in between. Per the germline V gene, CDR1 is SGHAT and CDR2 is FQDESV (reference sequence). CDR3 in amino acids: CASSLTSLVNEQFF. The CDR3 DNA is TGTGCCAGCAGCTTAACTAGCTTGGTCAATGAGCAGTTCTTC.

The V gene is TRBV29-1, the J gene TRBJ1-2, with 7 bases identical to TRBD1. The CDR3 runs to 13 residues. From germline, CDR1 is SQVTM and CDR2 ANQGSEA. Unmatched junction bases numbered 6, after V lost 5 bases and J lost 3 bases. As DNA, the CDR3 is TGCAGCGTTTCTACAGGGGTTGACTATGGCTACACCTTC. Its protein is CSVSTGVDYGYTF.

The rearrangement uses TRBV19 and TRBJ2-5; TRBD2 aligns across 13 bases. After removal of 5 bases from V and 5 bases from J, the junction contained 14 bases not matched to a gene. Germline CDR1 LNHDA, CDR2 SQIVND (reference sequence). The CDR3 has 18 residues. CDR3 sequence reads: CASSPTLRGLAGLETQYF. The CDR3 DNA is TGTGCCAGTAGTCCAACACTCCGGGGACTAGCGGGGTTGGAGACCCAGTACTTC.

As regards this clone: This CDR3 is also generated by other DNA sequences in the sample. The chain uses TRBV7-9 and TRBJ1-2; perhaps TRBD1 as D (6 bases). Germline V gives CDR1 SEHNR, CDR2 FQNEAQ (reference sequence). This CDR3 has 14 residues. With 1 base removed from V and 5 bases from J, the gap between germline ends came to 11 bases. The CDR3 DNA reads TGTGCCAGCAGCTTAGGTCAAGGGGGTTATGGCTACACCTTC. Amino acid sequence: CASSLGQGGYGYTF.

V is TRBV6-5 and J is TRBJ1-4, with 8 bases aligning to TRBD1. There are 14 residues in the CDR3. Germline CDR1 MNHEY, CDR2 SVGAGI. With 4 bases clipped from V and 5 bases from J, the junction kept 3 bases outside the gene matches. The CDR3 nucleotides are TGTGCCAGCAGTTCAGGGGGCGGGAATGAAAAACTGTTTTTT. Translated: CASSSGGGNEKLFF.

This sequence joins TRBV6-1 and TRBJ2-7, with TRBD2 matching over 12 bases. J gave up 5 bases and V 6 bases, and 8 bases lay outside the gene matches. The CDR3 consists of 15 residues. CDR1 is MNHNS, CDR2 SASEGT, per germline. CDR3 region: CASRTGLAGKNEQYF. CDR3 nucleotides: TGTGCCAGCAGGACCGGACTAGCGGGGAAGAACGAGCAGTACTTC.